This TCR beta chain was sequenced for a study of type 1 and type 2 diabetes patients. For the study at large: Sequencing for the whole study yielded 18,976,912 paired-end reads.

This CDR3 contains 15 residues. Germline CDR1 and CDR2: SGHDT and YYEEEE. Trimming cost V 4 bases and J 4 bases; bases outside gene matches: 5. This clonotype has a single count. Genomic DNA was the PCR template. The TCR beta CDR3 region was amplified using 30 forward and 13 reverse primers. TCRdb re-derived calls from the multiplex PCR reads in MiXCR, one entry per CDR3 protein. The profile shows 250,000 to 300,000 distinct CDR3 sequences, 45% to 60% of them singletons. Each participant gave about 10 milliliters of peripheral blood. This chain connects TRBV5-6 to TRBJ2-6; 7 bases line up with TRBD1. This clonotype was obtained from a man aged 18 to 29 with type 2 diabetes. Sequencing was carried out using peripheral blood mononuclear cells (PBMCs). The chain's CDR3 is CASSQTGAGANVLTF. DNA of the CDR3: TGTGCCAGCAGCCAAACAGGGGCCGGGGCCAACGTCCTGACTTTC.